The 4 T cell receptor beta chains presented below share a single source sample, sequenced in a study of Ad26.COV2.S vaccination and SARS-CoV-2 variants. Specified treatment: some 20 received Ad26.COV2.S at low or high dose, single or two shots; about 5 received placebo; per-sample allocation not given. It was on day 63 after the first vaccine or placebo injection that samples were taken. Measured with immunoSEQ multiplex PCR; TCRdb has only the in-frame clones, and not every one. The data contain about 480,000 clones, around 88% of them singletons. The starting material was peripheral blood, obtained in a trial of Ad26.COV2.S vaccine versus placebo. The source of these receptors is a person aged 18-60 years who received the Ad26.COV2.S COVID-19 vaccine or a placebo.

The CDR3 region is CATSDSGTGETTDTQYF. CDR3 nucleotides: TGTGCCACCAGTGACTCCGGGACAGGGGAAACCACAGATACGCAGTATTTT. This chain joins TRBV24-1 and TRBJ2-3, with 10 positions matching TRBD1. Germline assignment: CDR1 KGHDR and CDR2 SFDVKD. V lost 4 bases to trimming and J lost 2 bases; unmatched junction nucleotides: 8. This CDR3 comprises 17 residues.

The V call is TRBV15, the J call TRBJ1-2; D is undetermined. V was shortened by 6 bases and J by 4 bases, with 18 bases between the two germline ends. CDR1 and CDR2 from the germline V gene are LNHNV and YYDKDF (reference sequence). This CDR3 has 15 residues. The CDR3: CATRPTDGETYGYTF. CDR3 DNA: TGTGCCACCAGGCCTACAGATGGGGAAACCTATGGCTACACCTTC.

The CDR3 DNA reads as TGTGCCAGCAGGGACTTCGGGACTAGCGGGAGTGATGAGCAGTTCTTC. Its translation: CASRDFGTSGSDEQFF. The chain employs TRBV2 and TRBJ2-1, with 14 nucleotides matching TRBD2. This CDR3 is built from 16 residues. J gave up 8 bases and V 6 bases, and 9 bases lay outside the gene matches. CDR1 SNHLY and CDR2 FYNNEI come from the germline V gene.

The gene calls are TRBV5-6 and TRBJ2-3; 9 bases agree with TRBD2. CDR1 is SGHDT and CDR2 is YYEEEE in the germline V gene. The CDR3 consists of 17 residues. V gave up 1 base and J gave up 2 bases; unmatched junction bases: 8. The CDR3 sequence is CASSLFPAGGSTDTQYF. The CDR3 region has the DNA TGTGCCAGCAGCTTGTTTCCAGCGGGAGGCTCCACAGATACGCAGTATTTT.